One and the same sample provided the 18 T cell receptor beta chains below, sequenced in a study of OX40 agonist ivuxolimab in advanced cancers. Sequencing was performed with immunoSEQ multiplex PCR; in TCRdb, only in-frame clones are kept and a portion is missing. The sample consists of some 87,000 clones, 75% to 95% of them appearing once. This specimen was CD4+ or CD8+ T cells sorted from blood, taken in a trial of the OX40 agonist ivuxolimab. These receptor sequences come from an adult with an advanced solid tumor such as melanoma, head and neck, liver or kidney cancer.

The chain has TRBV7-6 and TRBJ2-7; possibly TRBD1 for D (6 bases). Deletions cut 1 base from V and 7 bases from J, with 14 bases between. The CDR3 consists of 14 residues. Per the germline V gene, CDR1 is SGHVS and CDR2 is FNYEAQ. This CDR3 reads CASSLVDSQGEQYF. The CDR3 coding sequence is TGTGCCAGCAGCTTAGTGGATAGCCAGGGGGAGCAGTACTTC.

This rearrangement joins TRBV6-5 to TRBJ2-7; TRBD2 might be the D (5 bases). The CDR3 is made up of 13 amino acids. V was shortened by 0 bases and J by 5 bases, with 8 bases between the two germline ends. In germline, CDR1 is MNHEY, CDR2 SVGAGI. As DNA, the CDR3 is TGTGCCAGCAGTTACTCTGGAGGCCACGAGCAGTACTTC. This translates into CASSYSGGHEQYF.

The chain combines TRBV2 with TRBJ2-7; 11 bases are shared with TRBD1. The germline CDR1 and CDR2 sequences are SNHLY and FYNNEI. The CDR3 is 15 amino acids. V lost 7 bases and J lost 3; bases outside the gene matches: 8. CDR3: CASTADRGRIYEQYF. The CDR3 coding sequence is TGTGCCAGCACTGCGGACAGGGGGCGCATCTACGAGCAGTACTTC.

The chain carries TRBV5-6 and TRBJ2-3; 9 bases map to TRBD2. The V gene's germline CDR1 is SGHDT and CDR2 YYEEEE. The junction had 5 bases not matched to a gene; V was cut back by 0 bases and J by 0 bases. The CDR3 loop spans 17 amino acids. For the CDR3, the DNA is TGTGCCAGCAGCTTGGTGTCTAGCGGGATAAGCACAGATACGCAGTATTTT. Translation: CASSLVSSGISTDTQYF.

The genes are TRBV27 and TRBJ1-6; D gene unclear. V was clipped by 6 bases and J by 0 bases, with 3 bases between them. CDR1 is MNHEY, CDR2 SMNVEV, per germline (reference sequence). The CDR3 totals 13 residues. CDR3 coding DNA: TGTGCCAGCAGAAGCTCCTATAATTCACCCCTCCACTTT. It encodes CASRSSYNSPLHF.

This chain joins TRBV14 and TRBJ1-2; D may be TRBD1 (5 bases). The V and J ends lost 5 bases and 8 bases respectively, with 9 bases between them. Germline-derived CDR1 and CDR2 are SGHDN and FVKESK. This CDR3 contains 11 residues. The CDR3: CASSGQGGYTF. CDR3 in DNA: TGTGCCAGCAGCGGACAAGGGGGCTACACCTTC.

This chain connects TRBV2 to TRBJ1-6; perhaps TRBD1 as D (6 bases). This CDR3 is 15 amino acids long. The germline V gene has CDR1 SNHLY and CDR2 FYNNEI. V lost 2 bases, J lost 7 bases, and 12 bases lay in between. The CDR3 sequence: CASSERGAGNSPLHF. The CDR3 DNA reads TGTGCCAGCAGTGAAAGGGGGGCGGGCAATTCACCCCTCCACTTT. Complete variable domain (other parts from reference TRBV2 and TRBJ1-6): EPEVTQTPSHQVTQMGQEVILRCVPISNHLYFYWYRQILGQKVEFLVSFYNNEISEKSEIFDDQFSVERPDGSNFTLKIRSTKLEDSAMYFCASSERGAGNSPLHFGNGTRLTVT.

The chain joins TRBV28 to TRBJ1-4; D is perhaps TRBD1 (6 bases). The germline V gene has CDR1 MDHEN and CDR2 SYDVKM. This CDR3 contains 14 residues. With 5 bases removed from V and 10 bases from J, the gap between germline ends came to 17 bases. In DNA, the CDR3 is TGTGCCAGCAGTGAGTCCGGCCGAGGGGGAAAACTGTTTTTT. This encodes CASSESGRGGKLFF.

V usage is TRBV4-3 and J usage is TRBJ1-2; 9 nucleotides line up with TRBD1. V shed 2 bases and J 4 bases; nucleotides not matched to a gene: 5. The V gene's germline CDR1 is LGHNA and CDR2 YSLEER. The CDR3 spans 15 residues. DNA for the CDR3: TGCGCCAGCAGCCAATTACAGGGGGCCAGCTATGGCTACACCTTC. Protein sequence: CASSQLQGASYGYTF.

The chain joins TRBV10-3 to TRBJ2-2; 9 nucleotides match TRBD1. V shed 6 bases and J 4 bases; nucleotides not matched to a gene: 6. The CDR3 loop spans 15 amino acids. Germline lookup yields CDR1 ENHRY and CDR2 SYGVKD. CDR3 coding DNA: TGTGCCATCAGGCCGGGACAGGGACCCACCGGGGAGCTGTTTTTT. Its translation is CAIRPGQGPTGELFF.

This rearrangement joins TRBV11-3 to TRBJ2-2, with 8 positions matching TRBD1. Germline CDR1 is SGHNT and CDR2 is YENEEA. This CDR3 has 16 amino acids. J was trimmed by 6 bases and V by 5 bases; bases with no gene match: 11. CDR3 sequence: CASSPRLTGVSGELFF. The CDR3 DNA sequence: TGTGCCAGCAGCCCGAGGCTGACAGGGGTTTCCGGGGAGCTGTTTTTT.

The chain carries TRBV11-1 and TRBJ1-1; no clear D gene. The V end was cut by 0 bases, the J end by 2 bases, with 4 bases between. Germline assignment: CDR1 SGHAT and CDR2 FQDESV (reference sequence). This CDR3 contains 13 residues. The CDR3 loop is CASSLALNTEAFF. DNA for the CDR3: TGTGCCAGCAGCTTAGCCCTAAACACTGAAGCTTTCTTT.

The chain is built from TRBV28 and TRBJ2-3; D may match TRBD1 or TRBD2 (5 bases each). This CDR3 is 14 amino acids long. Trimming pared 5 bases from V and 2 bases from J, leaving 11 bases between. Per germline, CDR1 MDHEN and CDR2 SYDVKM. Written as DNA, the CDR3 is TGTGCCAGCAGTCCCGAGGGGATCACAGATACGCAGTATTTT. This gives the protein CASSPEGITDTQYF.

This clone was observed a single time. The CDR3 protein is CASSLGMGTANSPLHF. The CDR3 DNA follows: TGTGCCAGCAGCTTGGGAATGGGGACAGCGAATTCACCCCTCCACTTT. This rearrangement joins TRBV5-4 to TRBJ1-6, with 7 bases lining up with TRBD1. The CDR3 length is 16 residues. Looked up from germline, CDR1 is SGHNT and CDR2 is YYREEE (reference sequence). The J segment lost 7 bases and the V segment lost 0 bases, leaving 7 bases of the junction unmatched.

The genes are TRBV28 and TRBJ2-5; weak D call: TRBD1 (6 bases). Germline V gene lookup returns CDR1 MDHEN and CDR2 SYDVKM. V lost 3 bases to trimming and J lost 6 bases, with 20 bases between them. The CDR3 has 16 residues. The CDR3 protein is CASSFPGETGRQTQYF. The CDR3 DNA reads TGTGCCAGCAGTTTCCCAGGGGAGACAGGCCGACAGACCCAGTACTTC.

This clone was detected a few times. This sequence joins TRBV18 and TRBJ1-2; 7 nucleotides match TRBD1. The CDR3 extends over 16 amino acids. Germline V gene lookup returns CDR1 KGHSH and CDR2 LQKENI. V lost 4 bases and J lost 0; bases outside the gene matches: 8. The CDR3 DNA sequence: TGTGCCAGCTCACTCGACAGGGCTCAAGCTAACTATGGCTACACCTTC. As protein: CASSLDRAQANYGYTF.

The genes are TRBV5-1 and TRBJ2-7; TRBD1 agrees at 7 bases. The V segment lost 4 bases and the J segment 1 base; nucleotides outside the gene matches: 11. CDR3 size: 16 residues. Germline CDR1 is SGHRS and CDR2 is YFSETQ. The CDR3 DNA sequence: TGCGCCAGCAGCCCCAGTTATTCGACAGGGTCCTACGAGCAGTACTTC. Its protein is CASSPSYSTGSYEQYF.

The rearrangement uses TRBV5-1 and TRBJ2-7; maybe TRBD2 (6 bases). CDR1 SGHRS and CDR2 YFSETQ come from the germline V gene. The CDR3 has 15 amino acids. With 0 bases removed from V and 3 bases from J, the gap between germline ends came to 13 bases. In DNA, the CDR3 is TGCGCCAGCAGCTTGGGAGGGACTGGTCTCTACGAGCAGTACTTC. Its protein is CASSLGGTGLYEQYF.